This entry describes one T cell receptor beta chain. A read error may account for a junction end that differs from germline. This sample is part of a study of tumor and adjacent non-tumor tissue in lung cancer. This CDR3 spans 13 amino acids. Germline CDR1 is SQVTM and CDR2 is ANQGSEA. A modified ARM-PCR protocol with three rounds of nested PCR amplified TCRbeta. TCRdb redid the calling of the multiplex PCR reads with MiXCR, one entry per CDR3 protein. The sample has 65,000 to 95,000 distinct CDR3 sequences, around two thirds seen once. The template was RNA from unsorted bulk tissue. The TCR sequence derives from a woman aged 70-85 years with non-small cell lung cancer. The rearrangement joins TRBV29-1 to TRBJ2-1; perhaps D is TRBD1 or TRBD2 (5 bases each). The specimen was lung tumor tissue. CDR3 nucleotides: TGTAGCGTAACACGGCAGGGCATAAATGAGCAGTTCTTT. This translates into CSVTRQGINEQFF.